This T cell receptor (beta chain) was retrieved from a study of cytomegalovirus exposure and HLA in healthy donors (dated by TCRdb to about 2017). Concerning the study at large: According to a later analysis, the 120 validation repertoires were produced on the same platform as the roughly 700 repertoires of the first cohort. The study aimed to test whether signatures of past pathogen exposure could be identified by cataloging public T cell receptors. Besides the first cohort of roughly 700 subjects, a separate validation cohort made up of 120 different subjects was used. High-throughput TCR immunosequencing, statistical association of individual TCRs with disease status, and machine learning were combined to predict cytomegalovirus infection status. General conclusions and limits of the study: The study gave a list of some 150 TCR beta chains associated with cytomegalovirus. Across donors, most TCR sequences were observed very rarely, whereas some public TCRs were present in many individuals. In vitro tests confirmed that a few of the cytomegalovirus-associated TCR beta chains recognize cytomegalovirus antigens. The classifier was reported to diagnose cytomegalovirus status with high specificity and sensitivity in both the original and validation cohorts. In a later analysis, TCRs clustered in the first cohort were found to also tend to co-occur in the 120 or so validation repertoires, with 85% to 95% of cluster scores above 0. The validation cohort had no HLA typing available for a later analysis, so co-occurrence within that cohort was assessed over all 120 or so repertoires. The authors suggested that the approach could potentially be extended to other disease states and immunological phenotypes.

V is shortened by 3 bases, J by 8 bases, and the region joining them spans 16 bases. The CDR3 has 14 amino acids, counting the end cysteine and phenylalanine. Of the read, only the CDR3 DNA is kept; its 42 bases are in frame from base 1. Taken from the germline V gene, the CDR1 and CDR2 loops are KGHSH and LQKENI. The donors were included in the validation cohort of some 110 subjects, a group kept apart from the roughly 730-subject first cohort. The library was prepared using the immunoSEQ multiplex PCR assay. On the authors' methods: To diagnose cytomegalovirus status from the catalog of TCR beta chain sequences, a statistical classification framework was built. The source is immuneACCESS, and TCRdb retained only in-frame sequences with V and J called. Part of the clones is not carried over; for the studies checked, unresolved V genes explain less than half of this, and the remainder is unexplained. Clonal size and the V and J genes are those of that table, whereas D and trimming came from the DNA. This sample lists 150,000 to 200,000 clones; 80% to 85% were detected once. The biggest ten clones account for 1% to 1.5% of the sample.

Note on this clone: What antigen it recognizes has not been identified. No per-base quality is available; no much larger clone lies one base away.

The sequenced material came from PBMCs. The TCR sequence derives from a young woman in good health and CMV-seronegative. The rearrangement joined TRBV18 to TRBJ1-1, with no D gene named confidently. For the CDR3, the sequence is CASSPPTLSREAFF. In nucleotides, the sequence is TGTGCCAGCTCACCGCCAACCCTAAGCCGGGAAGCTTTCTTT.